The 18 T cell receptor beta chains given below trace back to one sample, sequenced in a study of T cell repertoires in cytomegalovirus infection. TCRdb reprocessed the reads with MiXCR, giving one entry per CDR3 protein. This sample has roughly 500,000 distinct CDR3 sequences; 16% occur once, and the top ten carry around 25%. The sequencing input was CD8+ T cells from PBMCs. The receptors here all came from a human donor in good health (CMV status not recorded). Some clones in this sample may be carry-over from other donors' samples.

The chain combines TRBV29-1 with TRBJ1-1; D perhaps matches TRBD1 (6 bases). V lost 7 bases to trimming and J lost 0 bases, with 15 bases between them. The CDR3 is 14 residues long. The V gene's germline CDR1 is SQVTM and CDR2 ANQGSEA. The CDR3 DNA sequence: TGCAGCGCCGCGGACAGTTACTTGAACACTGAAGCTTTCTTT. Its protein product is CSAADSYLNTEAFF.

In its sample, this clonotype was seen many times. The chain joins TRBV7-8 to TRBJ2-5, with D tentatively TRBD2 (7 bases). The V and J ends lost 5 bases and 5 bases respectively, with 18 bases between them. The germline V gene has CDR1 SGHVS and CDR2 FQNEAQ. The CDR3 has 15 amino acids. This chain's CDR3 is CASSQPEGGHETQYF. CDR3 in DNA: TGTGCCAGCAGCCAACCCGAGGGGGGGCATGAGACCCAGTACTTC.

This clonotype was seen many times. The chain carries TRBV12-3 or TRBV12-4 and TRBJ2-7; 10 bases match TRBD2. Trimming cost V 6 bases and J 3 bases; bases outside gene matches: 5. The CDR3 spans 14 residues. As DNA, the CDR3 is TGTGCCAGCAGGAGCCTAGCGGGAGACTACGAGCAGTACTTC. Its translation is CASRSLAGDYEQYF.

The rearrangement uses TRBV28 and TRBJ1-1; D remains unclear. CDR1 MDHEN and CDR2 SYDVKM come from the germline V gene. This CDR3 comprises 13 residues. V was pared by 6 bases and J by 0 bases, with 8 bases between. CDR3 sequence reads: CASSNAVNTEAFF. CDR3 DNA: TGTGCCAGCAGCAACGCGGTGAACACTGAAGCTTTCTTT. The full variable domain, rest sourced from reference TRBV28 and TRBJ1-1, is DVKVTQSSRYLVKRTGEKVFLECVQDMDHENMFWYRQDPGLGLRLIYFSYDVKMKEKGDIPEGYSVSREKKERFSLILESASTNQTSMYLCASSNAVNTEAFFGQGTRLTVV.

This clonotype was observed a handful of times. This chain joins TRBV27 and TRBJ1-1; a weak D match, TRBD1 (6 bases). Germline V gene data show CDR1 as MNHEY and CDR2 as SMNVEV (reference sequence). Trimming shortened V by 3 bases and J by 6 bases, and 14 bases separated the two germline ends. This CDR3 region has 14 residues. In DNA, the CDR3 is TGTGCCAGCAGTTTTTCGGCAGGGGTCCCTGAAGCTTTCTTT. Its protein product is CASSFSAGVPEAFF.

This clonotype appeared many times. The chain combines TRBV28 with TRBJ2-2, with 7 bases fitting TRBD2. This CDR3 has 16 residues. With 2 bases clipped from V and 7 bases from J, the junction kept 10 bases outside the gene matches. Germline V gives CDR1 MDHEN, CDR2 SYDVKM. CDR3 bases: TGTGCCAGCAGTTTAATCGGGGAGGGCTTGATCGGGGAGCTGTTTTTT. Protein sequence: CASSLIGEGLIGELFF.

The sample holds many counts of this clonotype. The chain is built from TRBV20-1 and TRBJ1-5; D is ambiguous. Germline values: CDR1 DFQATT, CDR2 SNEGSKA (reference sequence). This CDR3 spans 15 amino acids. The V end was cut by 0 bases, the J end by 0 bases, with 9 bases between. DNA of the CDR3: TGCAGTGCTAGAGATTATGGGAGTAGCAATCAGCCCCAGCATTTT. Its protein is CSARDYGSSNQPQHF.

This clonotype was observed a few times. This sequence joins TRBV4-2 and TRBJ2-2, with 11 bases that match TRBD2. From germline, CDR1 is LGHNA and CDR2 YNFKEQ. There are 18 residues in the CDR3. The J segment lost 7 bases and the V segment lost 0 bases, leaving 10 bases of the junction unmatched. CDR3: CASSQDQVSGGAFGELFF. The CDR3 DNA reads TGTGCCAGCAGCCAAGATCAAGTTAGCGGGGGGGCCTTCGGGGAGCTGTTTTTT.

This clonotype showed up just once. An end of the junction differs from the germline gene, which may be a read error. The chain carries TRBV6-5 and TRBJ2-7; D ambiguous. In germline, CDR1 is MNHEY, CDR2 SVGAGI. The CDR3 covers 13 residues. The CDR3 nucleotides are TGTGCCAGCAGCTACTCAGGCAAATACGAGCAGTACTTC. As protein: CASSYSGKYEQYF.

As to this clonotype: This may come from a read error, since a much larger clone is one base off. The J gene is TRBJ2-7, the V gene TRBV11-2, with 9 bases aligning to TRBD1. The V gene's germline CDR1 is SGHAT and CDR2 FQNNGV. The V and J ends lost 8 bases and 0 bases, in that order; junction bases with no gene match: 8. The CDR3 covers 15 residues. The DNA of the CDR3 is TGTGCCAGCGGCACGACAGGGGGGAGCTCCTACGAGCAGTACTTC. Residues: CASGTTGGSSYEQYF.

This chain uses TRBV7-3 with TRBJ1-2, with TRBD1 matching over 7 bases. V was pared by 3 bases and J by 6 bases, with 4 bases of the junction left unmatched. CDR3 length: 13 residues. Per germline, CDR1 SGHTA and CDR2 FQGTGA. CDR3 sequence reads: CASSLTGFDGYTF. The DNA of the CDR3 is TGTGCCAGCAGCTTGACAGGGTTCGATGGCTACACCTTC.

The sample holds many counts of this clonotype. This rearrangement joins TRBV7-9 to TRBJ2-7; the D call may be TRBD1 or TRBD2 (6 bases each). The V end was cut by 10 bases, the J end by 5 bases, with 21 bases between. CDR3 length: 14 amino acids. From germline, CDR1 is SEHNR and CDR2 FQNEAQ (reference sequence). Here the CDR3 reads CAIPGQRASDEQYF. The CDR3 DNA is TGTGCCATCCCTGGACAGCGGGCGTCCGACGAGCAGTACTTC. Based on the CDR3 plus reference TRBV7-9 and TRBJ2-7, the full variable domain is DTGVSQNPRHKITKRGQNVTFRCDPISEHNRLYWYRQTLGQGPEFLTYFQNEAQLEKSRLLSDRFSAERPKGSFSTLEIQRTEQGDSAMYLCAIPGQRASDEQYFGPGTRLTVT.

Many counts were recorded for this clonotype. The V call is TRBV7-9, the J call TRBJ2-5; 9 nucleotides line up with TRBD1. The CDR3 has 14 amino acids. With V trimmed by 5 bases and J by 5 bases, 6 bases remained unmatched. Germline loops: CDR1 SEHNR, CDR2 FQNEAQ (reference sequence). The CDR3 DNA reads TGTGCCAGCAGCCGGGACAGGGAGAGGGAGACCCAGTACTTC. The encoded protein is CASSRDRERETQYF.

This clonotype was found a few times. The chain couples TRBV7-9 to TRBJ2-7, with 9 bases matching TRBD1. CDR3 length equals 17 residues. Per germline, CDR1 SEHNR and CDR2 FQNEAQ (reference sequence). Trimming removed 0 bases from V and 0 bases from J; junction bases left unmatched: 6. The CDR3 is CASSLAEGTGSSYEQYF. Here the CDR3 DNA reads TGTGCCAGCAGCTTAGCGGAGGGGACAGGGAGCTCCTACGAGCAGTACTTC.

V gene TRBV18 combines with J gene TRBJ2-1, with a tentative D call TRBD2 (5 bases). From germline, CDR1 is KGHSH and CDR2 LQKENI. The CDR3 loop spans 18 amino acids. V shed 3 bases and J shed 6 bases, with 24 bases lying between them. CDR3: CASSPPQLAEGWGNEQFF. For the CDR3, the DNA is TGTGCCAGCTCACCCCCCCAATTGGCAGAGGGTTGGGGCAATGAGCAGTTCTTC.

This chain connects TRBV4-1 to TRBJ2-5; 8 bases map to TRBD2. This CDR3 comprises 15 residues. Germline CDR1 and CDR2: MGHRA and YSYEKL. Losses at the gene ends were 1 base for V and 7 bases for J; bases not matched to a gene: 8. CDR3 sequence: CASSQGRRGVLTQYF. Written as DNA, the CDR3 is TGCGCCAGCAGCCAAGGGAGGCGGGGGGTGCTGACCCAGTACTTC.

A few counts support this clonotype. The chain combines TRBV6-6 with TRBJ2-3, with D perhaps matching TRBD2 (5 bases). The CDR3 runs to 15 residues. V lost 1 base to trimming and J lost 1 base, with 9 bases between them. Germline lookup yields CDR1 MNHNY and CDR2 SVGAGI (reference sequence). This CDR3 reads CASSYLDFGTDTQYF. In DNA form, the CDR3 reads TGTGCCAGCAGTTACTTGGACTTCGGCACAGATACGCAGTATTTT.

This chain connects TRBV15 to TRBJ2-7, with 8 bases lining up with TRBD1. There are 14 residues in the CDR3. CDR1 and CDR2 (germline): LNHNV, YYDKDF (reference sequence). J gave up 4 bases and V 4 bases, and 6 bases lay outside the gene matches. This CDR3 is CATSTGTGLYEQYF. The CDR3 DNA reads as TGTGCCACCAGCACCGGGACAGGTCTTTACGAGCAGTACTTC.